Following are 5 T cell receptor beta chains from one sample sequenced in a study of vaccination effects on CD4 cells after COVID-19 (dated by TCRdb to the early 2020s). Their target antigens are unknown. The library came from the immunoSEQ multiplex PCR assay. TCRdb limited this immuneACCESS table to in-frame rearrangements with V and J called. A share of clones is missing; checked studies link under half to unresolved V genes, and the rest is unexplained. In all, the sample holds about 40,000 clones, and approximately 70% of those were seen once. The ten largest clones add up to about 8% of the sample. After around ten days of culture, CD4+ T cells were isolated with the EasySep CD4+ T cell isolation kit. Two doses of either the BNT162b2 or the mRNA-1273 mRNA SARS-CoV-2 vaccine were administered to participants. Specimen: CD4+ T cells from PBMCs cultured without peptide, collected after COVID-19 vaccination. The receptors here all came from a human donor who received a COVID-19 vaccine.

This chain joins TRBV18 and TRBJ2-6; D unresolved. V was trimmed by 3 bases and J by 0 bases, leaving 6 bases between them. CDR1 is KGHSH, CDR2 LQKENI, per germline. This CDR3 is 15 amino acids long. DNA of the CDR3: TGTGCCAGCTCACCCCAGAGCTCTGGGGCCAACGTCCTGACTTTC. The encoded protein is CASSPQSSGANVLTF.

V and J are TRBV10-1 and TRBJ2-5; maybe TRBD2 (5 bases). The CDR3 covers 15 residues. Germline lookup yields CDR1 WNHNN and CDR2 SYGVQD (reference sequence). Trimming took off 0 bases at V and 2 bases at J, with 10 bases between the two ends. In nucleotides, the CDR3 is TGCGCCAGCAGTGAGTCCCTCAGCGGACAAGAGACCCAGTACTTC. Translated: CASSESLSGQETQYF.

The CDR3 DNA sequence: TGCGCCAGCAGCTTACTAGCGGGGGGGGACAAGACCCAGTACTTC. Its protein is CASSLLAGGDKTQYF. The chain has TRBV5-1 and TRBJ2-5, with 13 bases lining up with TRBD2. Germline assignment: CDR1 SGHRS and CDR2 YFSETQ. V lost 2 bases to trimming and J lost 6 bases; unmatched junction nucleotides: 4. The CDR3 length is 15 residues.

The chain uses TRBV7-9 and TRBJ1-1; no reliable D call. CDR1 is SEHNR, CDR2 FQNEAQ, per germline (reference sequence). The V end lost 1 base, the J end lost 1 base, and 7 bases lay between the germline ends. The CDR3 has 14 amino acids. The CDR3 DNA reads as TGTGCCAGCAGCTTAGAAACAGCGAACACTGAAGCTTTCTTT. Translation: CASSLETANTEAFF.

V usage is TRBV19 and J usage is TRBJ2-5; 8 nucleotides line up with TRBD1. The junction had 10 bases not matched to a gene; V was cut back by 5 bases and J by 5 bases. This CDR3 has 15 residues. Germline V gives CDR1 LNHDA, CDR2 SQIVND (reference sequence). The CDR3 DNA is TGTGCCAGTAGTCGGAACAGGGGGGAAGGGGAGACCCAGTACTTC. Protein sequence: CASSRNRGEGETQYF.